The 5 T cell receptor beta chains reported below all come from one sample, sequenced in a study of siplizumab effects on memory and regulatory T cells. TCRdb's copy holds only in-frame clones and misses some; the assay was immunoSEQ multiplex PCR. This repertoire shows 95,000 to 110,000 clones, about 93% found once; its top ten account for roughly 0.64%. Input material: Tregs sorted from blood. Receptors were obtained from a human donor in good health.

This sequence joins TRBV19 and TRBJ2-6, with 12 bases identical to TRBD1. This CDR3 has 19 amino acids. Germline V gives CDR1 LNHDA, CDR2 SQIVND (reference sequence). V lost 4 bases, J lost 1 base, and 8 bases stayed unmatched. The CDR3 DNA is TGTGCCAGTAGTAAACTACCGGGACAGGGGGCTTCTGGGGCCAACGTCCTGACTTTC. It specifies CASSKLPGQGASGANVLTF.

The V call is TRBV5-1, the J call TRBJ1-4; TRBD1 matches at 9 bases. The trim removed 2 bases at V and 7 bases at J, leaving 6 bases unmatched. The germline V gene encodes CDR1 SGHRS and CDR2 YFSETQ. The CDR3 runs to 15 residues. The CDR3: CASSLGTGLSEKLFF. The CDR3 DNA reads TGCGCCAGCAGCTTAGGGACAGGGCTGAGTGAAAAACTGTTTTTT.

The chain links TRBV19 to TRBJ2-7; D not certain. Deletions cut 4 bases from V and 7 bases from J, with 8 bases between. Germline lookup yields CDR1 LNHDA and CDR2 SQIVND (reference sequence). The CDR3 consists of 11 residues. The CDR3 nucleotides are TGTGCCAGTAGTACCCGAGGAGAGCAGTACTTC. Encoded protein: CASSTRGEQYF.

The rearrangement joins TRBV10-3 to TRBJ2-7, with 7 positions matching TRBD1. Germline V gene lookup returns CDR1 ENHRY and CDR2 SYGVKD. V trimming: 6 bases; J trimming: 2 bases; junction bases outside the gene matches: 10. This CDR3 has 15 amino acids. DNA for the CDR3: TGTGCCATCAGACAGGGGACACAGGGTCCCTACGAGCAGTACTTC. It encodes CAIRQGTQGPYEQYF.

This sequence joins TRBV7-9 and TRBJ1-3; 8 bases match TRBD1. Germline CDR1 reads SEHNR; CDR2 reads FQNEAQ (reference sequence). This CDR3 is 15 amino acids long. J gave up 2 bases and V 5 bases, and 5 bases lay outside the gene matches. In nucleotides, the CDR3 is TGTGCCAGCAGCCCTTGGACAGGGCCTGGAAACACCATATATTTT. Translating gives CASSPWTGPGNTIYF.